The 19 T cell receptor beta chains presented below share a single source sample, sequenced in a study of tumor-infiltrating lymphocytes in primary liver carcinoma. The template, approximately 500 ng total RNA, yielded TCR beta cDNA made with a constant-region primer. The TCR beta library was amplified through three nested multiplex PCR rounds in a modified ARM-PCR procedure. Both of the initial two PCR rounds ran for roughly 10 cycles and employed TRBV1-TRBV30 forward primers alongside a C-beta reverse primer. TCRdb used MiXCR to reprocess the multiplex PCR reads, holding one entry per CDR3 protein. This table has 40,000 or so distinct CDR3 sequences, roughly 80% appearing once. From unsorted bulk tissue weighing roughly 17-31 mg, DNA and RNA were co-extracted. The sequencing sample was made of tumor-adjacent normal liver tissue. The source is a middle-aged man with primary liver carcinoma and hepatitis B virus infection.

This clonotype is medium-sized within its sample. The chain is built from TRBV29-1 and TRBJ2-5; 11 positions match TRBD2. The J segment lost 3 bases and the V segment lost 8 bases, leaving 14 bases of the junction unmatched. Germline V gene lookup returns CDR1 SQVTM and CDR2 ANQGSEA. The CDR3 totals 16 residues. CDR3 loop: CSPGVPSGRQKETQYF. The CDR3 bases are TGCAGCCCTGGTGTCCCTAGCGGGAGGCAAAAAGAGACCCAGTACTTC.

This clonotype appeared a single time. This chain links TRBV6-2 or TRBV6-3 with TRBJ2-1; D not resolved. CDR1 MNHEY and CDR2 SVGEGT come from the germline V gene. The CDR3 length is 16 residues. The germline V and J ends were trimmed by 6 bases and 2 bases, with 17 bases remaining between them. In DNA, the CDR3 is TGTGCCAGCAGGTCCATCCGAGGATGGCCCTACAATGAGCAGTTCTTC. Its protein product is CASRSIRGWPYNEQFF.

A word on this clonotype: This CDR3 fails to terminate in the conserved phenylalanine or tryptophan, so it likely reflects a read error. The chain joins TRBV4-1 to TRBJ1-5; TRBD1 is a possible D gene (5 bases). The V and J ends lost 10 bases and 1 base respectively, with 17 bases between them. The germline CDR1 and CDR2 sequences are MGHRA and YSYEKL. This CDR3 comprises 15 residues. CDR3 protein: CAISPIEGSNQPQHL. The CDR3, as DNA: TGCGCCATTAGTCCCATAGAGGGGAGCAATCAGCCCCAGCATCTT.

As for this clonotype: The germline gene is not matched at one end of the junction; a read error may be the cause. The chain employs TRBV4-2 and TRBJ2-7; a weak D match, TRBD2 (5 bases). The CDR3 is made up of 13 amino acids. Germline lookup yields CDR1 LGHNA and CDR2 YNFKEQ. The CDR3: CASSPARDYEQCF. CDR3 coding DNA: TGTGCCAGCAGCCCGGCACGGGATTACGAGCAGTGCTTC.

In regard to this clonotype: No conserved phenylalanine or tryptophan is present at the end of the CDR3, so a read error is the likely explanation. The chain uses TRBV5-6 and TRBJ2-7; 8 positions agree with TRBD2. The CDR3 consists of 15 residues. V lost 1 base and J lost 2; bases outside the gene matches: 5. The germline CDR1 and CDR2 sequences are SGHDT and YYEEEE. In DNA form, the CDR3 reads TGTGCCAGCAGCTTGTTGCGGGAGGAGGCCTACGAGCAGTACTGC. It translates to CASSLLREEAYEQYC.

Ten or more counts support this clonotype. The rearrangement joins TRBV7-9 to TRBJ1-4; the D is unclear. The V gene lost 4 bases and the J gene lost 8 bases, with 17 bases spanning the gap. Germline lookup yields CDR1 SEHNR and CDR2 FQNEAQ (reference sequence). This CDR3 region has 15 residues. CDR3: CASSSPAYGIEKLFF. DNA for the CDR3: TGTGCCAGCAGCTCGCCCGCTTACGGTATCGAAAAACTGTTTTTT.

CDR3 residues: CACPRETEAFF. CDR3 bases: TGTGCCTGTCCCCGCGAAACTGAAGCTTTCTTT. The chain links TRBV30 to TRBJ1-1; D gene uncertain. V lost 6 bases and J lost 5, with 10 bases in between. The germline V gene encodes CDR1 GTSNPN and CDR2 SVGIG (reference sequence). The CDR3 is 11 amino acids. Filled out from reference TRBV30 and TRBJ1-1, the complete variable domain reads SQTIHQWPATLVQPVGSPLSLECTVEGTSNPNLYWYRQAAGRGLQLLFYSVGIGQISSEVPQNLSASRPQDRQFILSSKKLLLSDSGFYLCACPRETEAFFGQGTRLTVV.

This clonotype was counted a single time. Its ends do not fully match the called genes, so a read error is possible. The genes are TRBV29-1 and TRBJ1-5; unclear D gene. Germline loops: CDR1 SQVTM, CDR2 ANQGSEA. The CDR3 consists of 13 residues. This CDR3 is CSTQSQPNHPQHF. The CDR3 DNA reads TGCAGCACCCAGTCCCAGCCGAATCACCCCCAGCATTTT. The full variable domain, its missing parts supplied by reference TRBV29-1 and TRBJ1-5, is SAVISQKPSRDICQRGTSLTIQCQVDSQVTMMFWYRQQPGQSLTLIATANQGSEATYESGFVIDKFPISRPNLTFSTLTVSNMSPEDSSIYLCSTQSQPNHPQHFGDGTRLSIL.

The V call is TRBV5-4, the J call TRBJ2-5; D uncertain. The V end was cut by 4 bases, the J end by 5 bases, with 12 bases between. The CDR3 runs to 13 residues. Germline V gene sequence: CDR1 SGHNT, CDR2 YYREEE (reference sequence). The CDR3 region has the DNA TGTGCCAGCAGCCCCCAAAATGGCGAGACCCAGTACTTC. Protein: CASSPQNGETQYF.

This clonotype was detected many times. The chain is built from TRBV28 and TRBJ2-7; 11 bases are shared with TRBD2. J gave up 1 base and V 6 bases, and 8 bases lay outside the gene matches. The germline V gene encodes CDR1 MDHEN and CDR2 SYDVKM. The CDR3 consists of 16 residues. The CDR3 sequence: CASSPRTSGLSYEQYF. The CDR3, as DNA: TGTGCCAGCAGCCCAAGGACTAGCGGGCTTTCCTACGAGCAGTACTTC.

This rearrangement joins TRBV29-1 to TRBJ2-1, with D possibly being TRBD1 or TRBD2 (6 bases each). Germline V lookup: CDR1 SQVTM, CDR2 ANQGSEA. V dropped 4 bases and J dropped 7 bases, with 23 bases sitting between them. This CDR3 is built from 16 residues. CDR3 loop: CSVGGACERPWNEQFF. The CDR3 DNA follows: TGCAGCGTTGGGGGGGCTTGCGAGAGGCCCTGGAATGAGCAGTTCTTC.

This chain connects TRBV12-3 or TRBV12-4 to TRBJ2-1; possibly TRBD1 for D (6 bases). Trimming shortened V by 7 bases and J by 7 bases, and 14 bases separated the two germline ends. The CDR3 covers 13 residues. This CDR3 is CASILGQNNEQFF. CDR3 coding DNA: TGTGCCAGCATCCTCGGACAGAATAATGAGCAGTTCTTC.

Points on this clonotype: Sequence at one end of the junction differs from germline and may be a read error. V usage is TRBV11-1 and J usage is TRBJ2-1; a possible D gene is TRBD2 (5 bases). Looked up from germline, CDR1 is SGHAT and CDR2 is FQDESV (reference sequence). CDR3 length: 15 residues. CDR3 bases: TGTGCCAGCAGCGGCTCTAGCTCATCCTTCAATGGGCAGTTCTTC. Protein: CASSGSSSSFNGQFF.

Details on this clonotype: Lacking the conserved final phenylalanine or tryptophan, this CDR3 likely reflects a read error. The chain recombines TRBV28 with TRBJ2-7; 7 bases line up with TRBD2. This CDR3 has 15 residues. Germline CDR1 and CDR2: MDHEN and SYDVKM. The V and J ends lost 7 bases and 7 bases, in that order; junction bases with no gene match: 16. In DNA form, the CDR3 reads TGTGCCAGCACCAAAGGGGAGGGAACTGTACATGAGCAGTACCTC. This translates into CASTKGEGTVHEQYL.

With respect to this clonotype: The junction differs from germline at one of its ends, possibly a read error. The rearrangement links TRBV4-2 to TRBJ1-1; D is unresolved. CDR3 length: 11 amino acids. Germline lookup yields CDR1 LGHNA and CDR2 YNFKEQ. The CDR3 reads CGSSPGIEAFF. The DNA of the CDR3 is TGCGGCAGCAGCCCAGGAATAGAAGCTTTCTTC.

A word on this clonotype: An end of the junction does not agree with germline; a read error may underlie this. In DNA, the CDR3 is TGTGCCAGCAGCTTAAGACTAATGGGTGACTCGAGCGAGACTCAGTACTTC. Residues: CASSLRLMGDSSETQYF. This chain joins TRBV11-2 and TRBJ2-5; tentatively, D is TRBD2 (5 bases). This CDR3 contains 17 residues. Germline V CDR1 and CDR2: SGHAT, FQNNGV.

V usage is TRBV29-1 and J usage is TRBJ2-5; 8 positions match TRBD2. Per germline, CDR1 SQVTM and CDR2 ANQGSEA. The CDR3 loop spans 15 amino acids. CDR3 loop: CRFRRSGSWAETQYF. DNA of the CDR3: TGCAGATTCCGGCGAAGCGGGAGCTGGGCGGAGACCCAGTACTTC.

Points on this clonotype: The missing conserved phenylalanine or tryptophan at the end of this CDR3 makes a read error likely. The chain employs TRBV5-6 and TRBJ2-7; no reliable D call. Germline loops: CDR1 SGHDT, CDR2 YYEEEE. The CDR3 extends over 16 amino acids. Trimming cost V 4 bases and J 6 bases, with 23 bases left between them. DNA of the CDR3: TGTGCCAGCAGCCCCACCCCCATGGGCGAGGCCTGCGAGCAGTACTTA. Translating it yields CASSPTPMGEACEQYL.

With respect to this clonotype: The junction differs from germline at one of its ends, possibly a read error. CDR3 bases: TGCGCCAGCGGTTTACCAAACTGGGCAGGGGGGAGCAATCAGTTCCAGCATTTT. Protein sequence: CASGLPNWAGGSNQFQHF. This chain connects TRBV28 to TRBJ1-5, with TRBD1 matching 7 bases. The CDR3 consists of 18 residues. Germline V gene lookup returns CDR1 MDHEN and CDR2 SYDVKM.